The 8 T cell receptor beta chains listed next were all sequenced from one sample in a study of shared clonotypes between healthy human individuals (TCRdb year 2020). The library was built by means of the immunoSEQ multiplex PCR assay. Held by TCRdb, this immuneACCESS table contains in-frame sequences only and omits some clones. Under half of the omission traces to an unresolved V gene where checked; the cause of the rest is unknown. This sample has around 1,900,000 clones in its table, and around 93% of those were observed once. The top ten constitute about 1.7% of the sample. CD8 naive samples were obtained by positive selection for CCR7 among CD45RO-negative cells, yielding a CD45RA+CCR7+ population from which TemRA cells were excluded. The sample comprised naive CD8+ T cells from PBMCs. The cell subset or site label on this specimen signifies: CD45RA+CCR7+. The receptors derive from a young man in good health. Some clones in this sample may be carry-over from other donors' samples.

CDR3 DNA sequence: TGCGCCAGCAGCCAAGTAGCGGGAGGGGGCTATGAGCAGTTCTTC. Its translation: CASSQVAGGGYEQFF. The rearrangement uses TRBV4-1 and TRBJ2-1; 11 bases are shared with TRBD2. Trimming took 1 base from V and 8 from J; bases not matched to a gene: 4. CDR3 length equals 15 residues. Germline V lookup: CDR1 MGHRA, CDR2 YSYEKL.

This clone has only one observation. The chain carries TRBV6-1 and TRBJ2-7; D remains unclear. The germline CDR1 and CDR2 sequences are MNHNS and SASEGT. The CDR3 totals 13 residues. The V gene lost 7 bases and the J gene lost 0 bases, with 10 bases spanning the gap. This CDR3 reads CASKASNSYEQYF. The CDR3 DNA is TGTGCCAGCAAGGCCTCCAACTCCTACGAGCAGTACTTC.

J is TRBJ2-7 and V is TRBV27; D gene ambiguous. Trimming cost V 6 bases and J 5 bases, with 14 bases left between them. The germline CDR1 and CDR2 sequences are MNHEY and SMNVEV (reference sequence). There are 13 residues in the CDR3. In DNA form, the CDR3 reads TGTGCCAGCAGCCCCAGCCCCGTGAACGAGCAGTACTTC. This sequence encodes CASSPSPVNEQYF.

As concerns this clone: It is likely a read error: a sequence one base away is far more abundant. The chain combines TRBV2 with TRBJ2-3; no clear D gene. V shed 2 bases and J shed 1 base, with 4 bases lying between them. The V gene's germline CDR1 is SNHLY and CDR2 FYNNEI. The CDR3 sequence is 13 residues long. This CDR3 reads CASSERGTDTQYF. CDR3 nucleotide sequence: TGTGCCAGCAGTGAACGGGGCACAGATACGCAGTATTTT.

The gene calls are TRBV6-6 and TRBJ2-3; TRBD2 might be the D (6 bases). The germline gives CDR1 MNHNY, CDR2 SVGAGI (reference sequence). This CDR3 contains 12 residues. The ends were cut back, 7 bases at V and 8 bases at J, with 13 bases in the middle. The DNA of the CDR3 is TGTGCCAGCACCGACGTCGGGGGTACGCAGTATTTT. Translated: CASTDVGGTQYF.

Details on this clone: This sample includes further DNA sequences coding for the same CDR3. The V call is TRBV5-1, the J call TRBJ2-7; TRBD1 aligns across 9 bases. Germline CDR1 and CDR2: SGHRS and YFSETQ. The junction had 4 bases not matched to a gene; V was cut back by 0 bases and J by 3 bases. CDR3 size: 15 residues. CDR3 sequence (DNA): TGCGCCAGCAGCTTGGACAGGGGGCCAGGCTACGAGCAGTACTTC. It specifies CASSLDRGPGYEQYF.

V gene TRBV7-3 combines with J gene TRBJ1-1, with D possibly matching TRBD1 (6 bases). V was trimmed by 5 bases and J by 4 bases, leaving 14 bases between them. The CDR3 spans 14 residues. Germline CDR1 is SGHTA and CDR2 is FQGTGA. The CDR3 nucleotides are TGTGCCAGCAGCCCGGGACGGGACACCACTGAAGCTTTCTTT. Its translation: CASSPGRDTTEAFF.

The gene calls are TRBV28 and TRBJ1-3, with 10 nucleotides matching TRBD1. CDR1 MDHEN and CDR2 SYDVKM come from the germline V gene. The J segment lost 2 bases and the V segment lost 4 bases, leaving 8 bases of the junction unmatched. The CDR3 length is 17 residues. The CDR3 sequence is CASSSQTGGNPGNTIYF. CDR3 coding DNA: TGTGCCAGCAGTTCTCAGACAGGGGGCAACCCTGGAAACACCATATATTTT.